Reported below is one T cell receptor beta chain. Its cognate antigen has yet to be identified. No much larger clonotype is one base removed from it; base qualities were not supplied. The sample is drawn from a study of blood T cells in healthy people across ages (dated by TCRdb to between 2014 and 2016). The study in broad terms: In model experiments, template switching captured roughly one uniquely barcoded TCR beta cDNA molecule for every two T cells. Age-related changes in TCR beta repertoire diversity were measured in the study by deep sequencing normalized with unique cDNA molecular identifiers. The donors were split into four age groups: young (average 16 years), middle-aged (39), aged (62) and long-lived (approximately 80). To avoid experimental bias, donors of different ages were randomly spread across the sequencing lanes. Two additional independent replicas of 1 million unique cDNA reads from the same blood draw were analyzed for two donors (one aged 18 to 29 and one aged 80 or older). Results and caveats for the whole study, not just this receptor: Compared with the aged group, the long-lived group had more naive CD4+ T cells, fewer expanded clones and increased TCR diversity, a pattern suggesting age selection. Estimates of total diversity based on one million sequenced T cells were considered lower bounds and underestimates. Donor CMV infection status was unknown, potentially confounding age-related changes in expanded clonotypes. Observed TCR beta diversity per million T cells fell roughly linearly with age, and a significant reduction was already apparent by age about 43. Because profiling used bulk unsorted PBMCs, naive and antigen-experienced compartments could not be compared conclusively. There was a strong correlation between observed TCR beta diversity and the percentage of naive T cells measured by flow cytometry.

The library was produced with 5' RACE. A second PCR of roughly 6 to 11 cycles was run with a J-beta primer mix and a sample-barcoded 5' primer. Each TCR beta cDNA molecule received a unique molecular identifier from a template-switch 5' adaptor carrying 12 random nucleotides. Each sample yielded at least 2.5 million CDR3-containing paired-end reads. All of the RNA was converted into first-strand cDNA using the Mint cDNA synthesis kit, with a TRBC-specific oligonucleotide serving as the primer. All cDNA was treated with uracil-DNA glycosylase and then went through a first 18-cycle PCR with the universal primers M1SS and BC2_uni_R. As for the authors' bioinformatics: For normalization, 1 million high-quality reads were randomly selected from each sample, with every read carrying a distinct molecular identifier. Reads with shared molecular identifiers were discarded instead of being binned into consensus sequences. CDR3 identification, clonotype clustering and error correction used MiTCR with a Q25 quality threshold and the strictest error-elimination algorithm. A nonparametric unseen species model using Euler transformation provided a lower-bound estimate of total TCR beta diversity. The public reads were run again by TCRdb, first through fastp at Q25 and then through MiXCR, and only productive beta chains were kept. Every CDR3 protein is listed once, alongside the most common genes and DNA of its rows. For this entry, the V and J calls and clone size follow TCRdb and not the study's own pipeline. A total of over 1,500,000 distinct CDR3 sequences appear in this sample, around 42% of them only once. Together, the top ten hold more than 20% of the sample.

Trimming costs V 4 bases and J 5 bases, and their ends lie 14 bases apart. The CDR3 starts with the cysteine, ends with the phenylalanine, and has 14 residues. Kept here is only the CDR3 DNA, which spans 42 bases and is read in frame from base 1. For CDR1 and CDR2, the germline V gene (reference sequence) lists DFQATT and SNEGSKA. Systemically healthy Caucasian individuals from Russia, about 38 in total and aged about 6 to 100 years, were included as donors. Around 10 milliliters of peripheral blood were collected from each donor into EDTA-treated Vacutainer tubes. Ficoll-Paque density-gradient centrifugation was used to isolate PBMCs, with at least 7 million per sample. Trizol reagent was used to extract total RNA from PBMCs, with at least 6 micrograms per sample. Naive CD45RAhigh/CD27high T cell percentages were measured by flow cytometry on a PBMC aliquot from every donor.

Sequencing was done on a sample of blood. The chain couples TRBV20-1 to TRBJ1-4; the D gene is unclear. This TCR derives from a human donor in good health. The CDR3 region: CSAKHGRRNEKLFF. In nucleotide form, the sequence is TGCAGTGCTAAGCATGGACGCCGAAATGAAAAACTGTTTTTT.